This is a list of T cell receptor beta chains from one sample in a study of T and B cells in COVID-19 patients. TCRdb redid the calling of the multiplex PCR reads with MiXCR, one entry per CDR3 protein. The sample carries 8,000 to 8,500 distinct CDR3 sequences, about 30% recorded once. Material for sequencing was blood. All receptors come from a human donor with active COVID-19. CDR3s include the opening cysteine and the closing phenylalanine or tryptophan.

J gene: TRBJ2-3
V gene: TRBV19
CDR3 protein: CASSIDRGVEDTQYF

J gene: TRBJ2-5
V gene: TRBV5-1
CDR3 protein: CASSLGTVQETQYF

J gene: TRBJ1-1
V gene: TRBV6-5
CDR3 protein: CASSLTGGLVTEAFF

J gene: TRBJ1-6
V gene: TRBV7-6
CDR3 protein: CASSYTGNSPLHF

J gene: TRBJ2-7
V gene: TRBV5-6
CDR3 protein: CASSYMNYEQYF

J gene: TRBJ2-1
V gene: TRBV2
CDR3 protein: CASREGQGLNEQFF

J gene: TRBJ1-4
V gene: TRBV7-9
CDR3 protein: CASSPSGSPNEKLFF

J gene: TRBJ2-3
V gene: TRBV12-3/TRBV12-4
CDR3 protein: CASSPGWATDTQYF

J gene: TRBJ1-6
V gene: TRBV5-4
CDR3 protein: CARSWGTGETSPLHF

J gene: TRBJ1-2
V gene: TRBV6-6
CDR3 protein: CASSSAIQDYGYTF

J gene: TRBJ2-3
V gene: TRBV6-5
CDR3 protein: CASLYRVPRTDTQYF

J gene: TRBJ2-2
V gene: TRBV7-6
CDR3 protein: CASSSPLGGGDTGELFF

J gene: TRBJ2-5
V gene: TRBV6-1
CDR3 protein: CASSPPWGTAVGTQYF

J gene: TRBJ2-7
V gene: TRBV10-3
CDR3 protein: CAISDRGGYEQYF

J gene: TRBJ1-5
V gene: TRBV27
CDR3 protein: CASSSVEGIGQPQHF

J gene: TRBJ2-3
V gene: TRBV7-6
CDR3 protein: CASSVDTDTQYF

J gene: TRBJ2-3
V gene: TRBV7-2
CDR3 protein: CASSSQRLASTDTQYF

J gene: TRBJ2-3
V gene: TRBV6-1
CDR3 protein: CASSDPGLASADTQYF

J gene: TRBJ2-3
V gene: TRBV27
CDR3 protein: CASSDWGADTQYF

J gene: TRBJ2-7
V gene: TRBV18
CDR3 protein: CASSPDDRFSYEQYF

J gene: TRBJ2-7
V gene: TRBV12-3/TRBV12-4
CDR3 protein: CASSRTSNTYEQYF

J gene: TRBJ2-1
V gene: TRBV5-5
CDR3 protein: CASSTAGGTNEQFF

J gene: TRBJ1-5
V gene: TRBV27
CDR3 protein: CASSRGQGRSNQPQHF

J gene: TRBJ2-7
V gene: TRBV15
CDR3 protein: CATSRDNIYEQYF

J gene: TRBJ2-7
V gene: TRBV2
CDR3 protein: CASSEAIGQDRWEQYF

J gene: TRBJ2-5
V gene: TRBV29-1
CDR3 protein: CSVEGTEETQYF

J gene: TRBJ2-1
V gene: TRBV11-1
CDR3 protein: CASSFARGSLGEQFF

J gene: TRBJ2-6
V gene: TRBV7-4
CDR3 protein: CAPRGGTNSGANVLTF

J gene: TRBJ2-2
V gene: TRBV9
CDR3 protein: CASSVMTAGELFF

J gene: TRBJ1-2
V gene: TRBV19
CDR3 protein: CASNRGGYGYTF

J gene: TRBJ2-3
V gene: TRBV6-4
CDR3 protein: CASSVTSGGPTDTQYF

J gene: TRBJ2-3
V gene: TRBV19
CDR3 protein: CASSQGVNTQYF

J gene: TRBJ2-7
V gene: TRBV15
CDR3 protein: CATRDRGLEQYF

J gene: TRBJ1-2
V gene: TRBV6-5
CDR3 protein: CASSEGQGINYGYTF

J gene: TRBJ2-7
V gene: TRBV12-3/TRBV12-4
CDR3 protein: CASSLWGQGINYEQYF

J gene: TRBJ1-3
V gene: TRBV18
CDR3 protein: CASSPPLRSGNTIYF

J gene: TRBJ2-3
V gene: TRBV13
CDR3 protein: CASSQGSSGGVVADTQYF

J gene: TRBJ1-2
V gene: TRBV27
CDR3 protein: CASSLVGTGYGYTF

J gene: TRBJ1-1
V gene: TRBV5-1
CDR3 protein: CASSLALGIRVTEAFF

J gene: TRBJ2-2
V gene: TRBV6-4
CDR3 protein: CASSDGPGNTGELFF

J gene: TRBJ2-2
V gene: TRBV7-9
CDR3 protein: CASSRMLSVNTGELFF

J gene: TRBJ1-1
V gene: TRBV20-1
CDR3 protein: CSARRQASTEAFF

J gene: TRBJ1-2
V gene: TRBV5-6
CDR3 protein: CASSLRGDNYGYTF

J gene: TRBJ1-3
V gene: TRBV5-4
CDR3 protein: CASSLGVGTDTIYF

J gene: TRBJ2-5
V gene: TRBV19
CDR3 protein: CASSPTGGGETQYF

J gene: TRBJ2-4
V gene: TRBV18
CDR3 protein: CASSPPRATNAKNIQYF

J gene: TRBJ1-5
V gene: TRBV10-3
CDR3 protein: CAISESALNQPQHF

J gene: TRBJ1-1
V gene: TRBV12-3/TRBV12-4
CDR3 protein: CASIPGAGGNTEAFF

J gene: TRBJ1-2
V gene: TRBV27
CDR3 protein: CASSSERVTGPYGYTF

J gene: TRBJ1-3
V gene: TRBV5-3
CDR3 protein: CARSLVGAGNTIYF

J gene: TRBJ1-1
V gene: TRBV6-6
CDR3 protein: CASSLIGGEAFF

J gene: TRBJ2-6
V gene: TRBV24-1
CDR3 protein: CATSDYGANVLTF

J gene: TRBJ1-4
V gene: TRBV29-1
CDR3 protein: CSVQGGDEKLFF

J gene: TRBJ1-6
V gene: TRBV6-6
CDR3 protein: CASSERQGNSPLHF